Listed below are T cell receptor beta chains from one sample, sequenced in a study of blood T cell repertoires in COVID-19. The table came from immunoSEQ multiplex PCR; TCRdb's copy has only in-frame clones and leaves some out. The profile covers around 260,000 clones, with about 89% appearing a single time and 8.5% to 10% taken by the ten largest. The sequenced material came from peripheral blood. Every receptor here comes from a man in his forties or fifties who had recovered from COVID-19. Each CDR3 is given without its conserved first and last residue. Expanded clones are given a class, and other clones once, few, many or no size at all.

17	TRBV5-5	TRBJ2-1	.	ASSLSGLAGGAAYNEQF
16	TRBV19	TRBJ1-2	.	ASSISSDRVFGTNGYT
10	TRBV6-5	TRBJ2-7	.	ASQVDSGEQY
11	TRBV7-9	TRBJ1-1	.	ASSLGRNTEAF
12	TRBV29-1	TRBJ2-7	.	SVEEGTGSYEQY
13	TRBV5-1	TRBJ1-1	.	ASSARQGPGTEAF
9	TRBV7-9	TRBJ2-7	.	ASGTSYEQY
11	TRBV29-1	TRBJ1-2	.	SVQAGGAYGYT
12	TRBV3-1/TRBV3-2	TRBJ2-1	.	ASSQDWRGGEQF
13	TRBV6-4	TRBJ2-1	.	ASSRTSGPYNEQF
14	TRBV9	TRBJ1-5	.	ASSALDGAGNQPQH
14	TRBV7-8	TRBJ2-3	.	ASSPFRLAGKDTQY
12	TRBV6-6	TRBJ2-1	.	ASSSRGSYNEQF
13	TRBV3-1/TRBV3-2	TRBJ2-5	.	ASSQTGLAEETQY
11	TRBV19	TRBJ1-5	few	ASGWGVNQPQH
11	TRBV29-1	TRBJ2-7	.	SVRRGRNYEQY
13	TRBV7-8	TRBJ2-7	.	ASSSSVGVSYEQY
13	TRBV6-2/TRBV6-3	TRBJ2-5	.	ASSYAPGSWETQY
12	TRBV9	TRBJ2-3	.	ASSRSSDTDTQY
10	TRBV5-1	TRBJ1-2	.	ASTSKENGYT
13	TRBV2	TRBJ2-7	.	ASTLDRDGSYEQY
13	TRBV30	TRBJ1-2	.	AWSVLGQGNYGYT